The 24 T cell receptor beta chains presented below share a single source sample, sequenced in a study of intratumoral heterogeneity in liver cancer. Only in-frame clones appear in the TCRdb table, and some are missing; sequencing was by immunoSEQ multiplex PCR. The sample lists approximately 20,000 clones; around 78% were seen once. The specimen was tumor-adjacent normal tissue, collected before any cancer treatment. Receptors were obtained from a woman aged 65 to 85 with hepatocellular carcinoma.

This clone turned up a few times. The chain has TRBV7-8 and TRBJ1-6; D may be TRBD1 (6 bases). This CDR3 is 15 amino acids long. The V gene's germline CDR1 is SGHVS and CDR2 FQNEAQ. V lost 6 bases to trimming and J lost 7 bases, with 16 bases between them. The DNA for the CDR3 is TGTGCCAGCAGGGGCACCGGACAGAAAAATTCACCCCTCCACTTT. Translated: CASRGTGQKNSPLHF.

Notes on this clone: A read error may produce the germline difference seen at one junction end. In DNA form, the CDR3 reads TGCGCGCAACCGGGACAATCCCGCTCTGGGGCCAACGTCCTGACTTTC. This translates into CAQPGQSRSGANVLTF. V usage is TRBV11-3 and J usage is TRBJ2-6, with D possibly being TRBD1 (6 bases). This CDR3 has 16 amino acids. CDR1 and CDR2 (germline): SGHNT, YENEEA.

The DNA for the CDR3 is TGTGCCAGCAGTGGGGTACTAGCGGGAATGGGAACAGATACGCAGTATTTT. This translates into CASSGVLAGMGTDTQYF. The chain combines TRBV6-1 with TRBJ2-3, with TRBD2 matching over 10 bases. Germline values: CDR1 MNHNS, CDR2 SASEGT. V dropped 4 bases and J dropped 3; count of bases not matched to a gene: 10. This CDR3 is built from 17 residues.

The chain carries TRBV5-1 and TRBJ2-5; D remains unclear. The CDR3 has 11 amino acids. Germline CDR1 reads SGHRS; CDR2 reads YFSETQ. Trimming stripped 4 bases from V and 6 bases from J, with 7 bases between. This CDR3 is CASSIEQTQYF. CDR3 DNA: TGCGCCAGCAGCATCGAACAGACCCAGTACTTC.

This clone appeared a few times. The CDR3: CASSLGRVLGEAFF. Written as DNA, the CDR3 is TGTGCCAGCAGCTTAGGCCGAGTGTTAGGCGAAGCTTTCTTT. The rearrangement links TRBV13 to TRBJ1-1; D not certain. CDR1 and CDR2 (germline): PRHDT, FYEKMQ (reference sequence). V shed 0 bases and J shed 8 bases, with 13 bases lying between them. The length of the CDR3 is 14 residues.

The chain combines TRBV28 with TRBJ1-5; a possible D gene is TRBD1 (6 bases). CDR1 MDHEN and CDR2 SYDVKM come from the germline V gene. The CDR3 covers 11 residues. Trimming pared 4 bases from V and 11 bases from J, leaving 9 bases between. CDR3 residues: CASSSDRTQHF. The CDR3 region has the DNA TGTGCCAGCAGTTCGGACAGAACCCAGCATTTT.

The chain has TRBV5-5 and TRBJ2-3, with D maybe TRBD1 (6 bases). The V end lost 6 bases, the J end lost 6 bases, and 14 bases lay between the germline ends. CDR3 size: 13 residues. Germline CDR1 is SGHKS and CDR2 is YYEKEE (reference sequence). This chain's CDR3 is CASTLGARDTQYF. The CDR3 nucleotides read TGTGCCAGCACATTGGGGGCTAGGGATACGCAGTATTTT.

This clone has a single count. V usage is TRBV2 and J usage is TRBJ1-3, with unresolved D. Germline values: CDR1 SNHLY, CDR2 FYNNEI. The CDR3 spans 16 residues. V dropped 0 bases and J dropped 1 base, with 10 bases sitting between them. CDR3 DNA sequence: TGTGCCAGCAGTGAAGCACGGGGAAATTCTGGAAACACCATATATTTT. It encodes CASSEARGNSGNTIYF.

The CDR3 DNA sequence: TGTGCCAGCAGCGTCGGACAGGGGGCCCACTACGAGCAGTACTTC. This sequence encodes CASSVGQGAHYEQYF. The chain has TRBV9 and TRBJ2-7; 11 bases map to TRBD1. Trimming took 2 bases from V and 3 from J; bases not matched to a gene: 4. The CDR3 runs to 15 residues. Per germline, CDR1 SGDLS and CDR2 YYNGEE. Combining the CDR3 with reference TRBV9 and TRBJ2-7 gives the whole variable domain DSGVTQTPKHLITATGQRVTLRCSPRSGDLSVYWYQQSLDQGLQFLIQYYNGEERAKGNILERFSAQQFPDLHSELNLSSLELGDSALYFCASSVGQGAHYEQYFGPGTRLTVT.

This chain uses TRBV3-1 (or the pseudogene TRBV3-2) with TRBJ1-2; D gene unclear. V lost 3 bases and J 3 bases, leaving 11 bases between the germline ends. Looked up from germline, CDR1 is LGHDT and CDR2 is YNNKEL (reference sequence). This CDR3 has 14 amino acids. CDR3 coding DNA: TGTGCCAGCAGCCATCCAGGTACCTACTATGGCTACACCTTC. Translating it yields CASSHPGTYYGYTF.

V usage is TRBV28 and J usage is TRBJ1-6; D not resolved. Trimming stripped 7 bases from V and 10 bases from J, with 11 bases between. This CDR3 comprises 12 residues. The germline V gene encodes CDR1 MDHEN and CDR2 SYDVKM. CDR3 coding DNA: TGTGCCAGCAACCTCGGTAGCTCACCCCTCCACTTT. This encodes CASNLGSSPLHF.

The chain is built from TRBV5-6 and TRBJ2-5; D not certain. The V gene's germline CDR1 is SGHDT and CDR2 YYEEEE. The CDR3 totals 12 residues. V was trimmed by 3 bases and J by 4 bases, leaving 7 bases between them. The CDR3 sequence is CASSYSGETQYF. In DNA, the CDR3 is TGTGCCAGCAGCTATTCGGGAGAGACCCAGTACTTC. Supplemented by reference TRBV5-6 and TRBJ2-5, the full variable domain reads DAGVTQSPTHLIKTRGQQVTLRCSPKSGHDTVSWYQQALGQGPQFIFQYYEEEERQRGNFPDRFSGHQFPNYSSELNVNALLLGDSALYLCASSYSGETQYFGPGTRLLVL.

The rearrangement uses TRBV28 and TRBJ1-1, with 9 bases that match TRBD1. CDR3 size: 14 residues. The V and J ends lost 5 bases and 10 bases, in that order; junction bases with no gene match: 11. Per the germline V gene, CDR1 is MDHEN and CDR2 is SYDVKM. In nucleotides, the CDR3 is TGTGCCAGCAGTCCTCAGTTACAGGGGGCGAGAGCTTTCTTT. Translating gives CASSPQLQGARAFF.

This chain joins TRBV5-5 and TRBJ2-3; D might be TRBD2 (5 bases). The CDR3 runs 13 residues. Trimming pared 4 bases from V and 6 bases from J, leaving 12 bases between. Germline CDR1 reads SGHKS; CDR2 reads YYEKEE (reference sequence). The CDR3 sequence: CASSISRGDTQYF. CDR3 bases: TGTGCCAGCAGCATAAGCAGAGGGGATACGCAGTATTTT.

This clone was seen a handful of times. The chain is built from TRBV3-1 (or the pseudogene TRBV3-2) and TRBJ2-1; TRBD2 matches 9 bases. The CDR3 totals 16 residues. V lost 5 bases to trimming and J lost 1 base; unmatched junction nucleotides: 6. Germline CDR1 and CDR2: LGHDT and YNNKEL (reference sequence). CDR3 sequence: CASSSQSGRSYNEQFF. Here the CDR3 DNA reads TGTGCCAGCAGCTCTCAGAGCGGGAGGTCCTACAATGAGCAGTTCTTC.

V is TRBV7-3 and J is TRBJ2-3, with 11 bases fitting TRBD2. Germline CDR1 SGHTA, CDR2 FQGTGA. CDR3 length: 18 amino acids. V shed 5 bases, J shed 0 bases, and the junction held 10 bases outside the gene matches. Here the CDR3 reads CASSHGVAGGGSTDTQYF. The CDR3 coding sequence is TGTGCCAGCAGCCACGGGGTAGCGGGAGGGGGCAGCACAGATACGCAGTATTTT.

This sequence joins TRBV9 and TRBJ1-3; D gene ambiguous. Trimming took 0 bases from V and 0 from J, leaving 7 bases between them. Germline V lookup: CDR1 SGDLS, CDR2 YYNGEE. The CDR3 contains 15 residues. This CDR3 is CASSVDGFSGNTIYF. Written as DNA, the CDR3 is TGTGCCAGCAGCGTAGACGGGTTCTCTGGAAACACCATATATTTT.

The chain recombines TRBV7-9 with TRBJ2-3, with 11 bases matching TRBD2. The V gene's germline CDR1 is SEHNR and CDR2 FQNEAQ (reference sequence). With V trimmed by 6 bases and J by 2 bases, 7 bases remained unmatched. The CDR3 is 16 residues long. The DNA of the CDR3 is TGTGCCAGCAGTCCCTTGACTAGCGGGAACACAGATACGCAGTATTTT. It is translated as CASSPLTSGNTDTQYF.

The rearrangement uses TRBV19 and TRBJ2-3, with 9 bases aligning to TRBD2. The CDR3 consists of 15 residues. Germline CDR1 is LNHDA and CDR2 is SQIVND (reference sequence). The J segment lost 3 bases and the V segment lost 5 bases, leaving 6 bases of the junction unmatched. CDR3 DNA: TGTGCCAGTAGTTTTAGCGGGAGCTTTACAGATACGCAGTATTTT. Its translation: CASSFSGSFTDTQYF.

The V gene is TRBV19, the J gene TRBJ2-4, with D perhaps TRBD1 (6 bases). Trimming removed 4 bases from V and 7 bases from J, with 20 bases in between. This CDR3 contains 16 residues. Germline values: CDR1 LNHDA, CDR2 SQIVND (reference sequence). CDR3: CASSTTGLVLGNIQYF. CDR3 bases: TGTGCCAGTAGTACTACAGGGCTGGTTTTAGGGAACATTCAGTACTTC.

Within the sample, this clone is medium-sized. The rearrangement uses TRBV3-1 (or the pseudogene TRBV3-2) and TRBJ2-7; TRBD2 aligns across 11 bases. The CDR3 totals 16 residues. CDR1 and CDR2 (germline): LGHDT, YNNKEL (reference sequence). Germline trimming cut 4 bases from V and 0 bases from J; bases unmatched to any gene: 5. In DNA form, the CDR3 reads TGTGCCAGCAGCCTTAGCGGGAGGGTGGGCTCCTACGAGCAGTACTTC. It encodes CASSLSGRVGSYEQYF.

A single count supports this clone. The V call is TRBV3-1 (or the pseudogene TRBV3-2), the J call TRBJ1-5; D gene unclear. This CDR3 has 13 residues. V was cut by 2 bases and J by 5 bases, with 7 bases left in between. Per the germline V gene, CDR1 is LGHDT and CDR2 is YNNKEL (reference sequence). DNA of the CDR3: TGTGCCAGCAGCCAACTGAGGGATCAGCCCCAGCATTTT. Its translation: CASSQLRDQPQHF.

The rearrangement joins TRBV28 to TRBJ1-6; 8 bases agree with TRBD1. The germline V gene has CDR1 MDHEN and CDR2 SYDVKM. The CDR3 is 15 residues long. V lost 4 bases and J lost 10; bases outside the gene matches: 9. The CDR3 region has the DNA TGTGCCAGCAGTTCAGGGGGCGCGGGAGGCTCACCCCTCCACTTT. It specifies CASSSGGAGGSPLHF.

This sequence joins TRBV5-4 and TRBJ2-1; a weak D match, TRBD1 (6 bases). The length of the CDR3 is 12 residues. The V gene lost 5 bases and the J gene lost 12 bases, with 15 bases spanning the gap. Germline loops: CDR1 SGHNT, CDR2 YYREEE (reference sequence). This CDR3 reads CASSRQAGVQFF. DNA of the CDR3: TGTGCCAGCAGTCGACAGGCCGGGGTGCAGTTCTTC.